This TCR beta chain comes out of a study of vaccination and CD4 T cells after COVID-19 (dated by TCRdb to the early 2020s). Concerning the study at large: Convalescent patients had a positive SARS-CoV-2 result on nasal swab PCR, and of these patients, 8 or 9 had mild disease and one had severe disease. Two doses of either the Pfizer-BioNTech BNT162b2 vaccine (n=8) or the Moderna mRNA-1273 vaccine (n=2) were administered to participants. Post-COVID blood samples from convalescent patients were collected a median of around 100 days after diagnosis, with a range of roughly 35 to 161 days. Overlapping spike peptide pools from SARS-CoV-2 and from the common cold coronaviruses HCoV-NL63, HCoV-OC43 and HCoV-229E were used as culture stimuli. Post-vaccine blood samples were taken a median of around 70 days after the second vaccine dose, with a range of roughly 13 to 250 days. In over 8 COVID-19 convalescent patients and 4 infection-naive healthy vaccine recipients, the spike-specific CD4+ TCR repertoire before mRNA vaccination was compared with the repertoire after mRNA vaccination. The convalescent cohort comprised six males and four females, including two Hispanic individuals, seven Caucasians, two Asians and one multiracial person. Control cultures used a CEFX viral epitope pool as positive control, an HIV-1 Nef peptide pool as negative control, or no peptide. Beyond this particular receptor, the publication reports: The median number of SARS-CoV-2-reactive clonotypes rose from 20 to 25 after infection to roughly 38 after vaccination, but the change was not significant. Nearly all vaccine-specific clones in convalescent patients (304 of 307) were mono-reactive for SARS-CoV-2 spike rather than cross-reactive with common cold coronaviruses. Relatively few convalescent patients were included in the study, and early timepoints after natural infection were not analyzed. In convalescent patients, a median 86.3% of post-vaccine SARS-CoV-2-reactive clones were detected only after vaccination, and vaccine-specific priming was suggested by this finding.

Library preparation was by PCR. TCR sequencing of DNA from cultured CD4+ T cells used the Oncomine TCR Beta short-read assay at the Johns Hopkins FTIC core. Genomic DNA was extracted from the cultured CD4+ T cells with the QIAamp micro DNA kit. Oncomine TCR Beta libraries from cultured CD4+ T cells were pooled using unique dual indexes and sequenced on an Illumina iSeq 100. As for the original processing: Non-productive sequences were filtered out, and CDR3s that did not start with C, did not end with F or W, or were shorter than 7 amino acids were discarded. The MANAFEST web application identified antigen-specific clonotypes by comparing peptide-stimulated wells against reference wells and other culture wells. To be called positive, a clone needed an FDR below 0.05, an odds ratio above 5, and a productive frequency above 0.1% in at least two of three replicate wells. Cross-reactive clonotypes were defined as significantly expanded in both SARS-CoV-2 spike wells and at least one common cold coronavirus spike condition. Using R version 3.6.1, CDR3 homology was evaluated through Levenshtein distances (stringdist) along with unrooted phylogenetic trees (ape). In-frame beta chains were kept once TCRdb had trimmed the public reads at Q25 with fastp and called clones with MiXCR. Each CDR3 protein gets just one entry, which takes the most common genes and DNA from the rows behind it. TCRdb's processing, not the study's, gives the V and J calls here. This sample gives about 10,000 distinct CDR3 sequences in total; around 40% of them show up just once. The ten largest clones add up to 30% to 40% of the sample.

The intended sense of this specimen's treatment or condition label: approximately nine-day PBMC culture with coronavirus spike peptide pools or control peptides (ViraFEST assay). The ViraFEST assay, used in the study, expanded antigen-specific T cells with peptide pools and then identified the expanded clonotypes through TCR sequencing. The convalescent patients' positive SARS-CoV-2 PCR tests fell between March and December 2020, which was before the Alpha, Beta and Delta variants emerged in the United States. PBMCs were cultured at 1.5 million to 2 million per well in IMDM supplemented with roughly 5% human AB serum and 10 IU/ml IL-2, with around 10 ug/ml peptide pools added. On days 3 and 7, half of the culture medium was replaced with fresh IL-2-containing medium. After approximately eleven days of culture, CD4+ T cells were isolated by negative selection using the EasySep CD4+ T cell isolation kit. Ficoll-Paque Plus gradient centrifugation was used to isolate PBMCs from whole blood, and the isolated PBMCs were then either used fresh or cryopreserved at -140C. Culture conditions were generally each tested in triplicate wells.

On this clonotype itself: Its antigen remains undetermined. Qualities for individual bases were not recorded, and no much larger clone is one base off.

The cysteine opens and the phenylalanine closes a CDR3 of 17 amino acids. Only the CDR3 portion is preserved as DNA: 51 bases, with reading frame beginning at the first base. The germline V gene (reference sequence) specifies DFQATT as CDR1 and SNEGSKA as CDR2. At the junction V is shortened by 0 bases and J by 5 bases, with 23 bases in between. The V and J segments used are TRBV20-1 and TRBJ2-7; the D gene is possibly TRBD1, with 6 bases matching. Sample: CD4+ T cells from blood, cultured in vitro. The clonotype was recovered from a human donor who had recovered from COVID-19. The CDR3 region: CSARDPLAGAISDEQYF. Read as DNA, the sequence is TGCAGTGCTAGAGACCCCCTTGCAGGGGCGATTTCCGACGAGCAGTACTTC.